These 8 T cell receptor beta chains came from one sample sequenced in a study of blood T cell repertoires in COVID-19. Repertoires were generated with immunoSEQ multiplex PCR, while TCRdb's copy carries only in-frame clones and drops some. The sample consists of 90,000 to 120,000 clones, 75% to 95% of them appearing once. The sequenced material came from peripheral blood. The source is a woman between 25 and 40 years old with acute or convalescent COVID-19.

This clone was counted only a few times. The V gene is TRBV4-3, the J gene TRBJ2-7; 12 bases agree with TRBD2. CDR3 length equals 18 residues. CDR1 LGHNA and CDR2 YSLEER come from the germline V gene. The ends lost 0 bases at V and 6 bases at J; junction bases unmatched: 12. The CDR3 sequence: CASSQDLSTSGSIGEQYF. The CDR3 bases are TGCGCCAGCAGCCAAGATCTTTCGACTAGCGGGAGTATTGGCGAGCAGTACTTC.

The gene calls are TRBV6-6 and TRBJ1-2, with 7 bases identical to TRBD1. Per germline, CDR1 MNHNY and CDR2 SVGAGI (reference sequence). V shed 5 bases, J shed 2 bases, and the junction held 8 bases outside the gene matches. CDR3 length: 15 residues. CDR3 bases: TGTGCCAGCAGTAAGGGGACAGAGAAAAACTATGGCTACACCTTC. This sequence encodes CASSKGTEKNYGYTF.

As DNA, the CDR3 is TGTGCCAGCAGTGTTTCGCGACTAGCGGGAGGCGAGCAGTACTTC. This translates into CASSVSRLAGGEQYF. The chain joins TRBV2 to TRBJ2-7; 13 positions match TRBD2. In germline, CDR1 is SNHLY, CDR2 FYNNEI. Trimming removed 4 bases from V and 6 bases from J; junction bases left unmatched: 6. CDR3 size: 15 residues.

J is TRBJ1-5 and V is TRBV6-4; D gene unclear. The CDR3 is made up of 13 amino acids. CDR1 is MRHNA and CDR2 is SNTAGT in the germline V gene. V lost 3 bases to trimming and J lost 9 bases, with 12 bases between them. The CDR3 nucleotides read TGTGCCAGCAGTGATGAACTAGGAGGGCCCCAGCATTTT. Residues: CASSDELGGPQHF.

The gene calls are TRBV4-2 and TRBJ2-5; 7 nucleotides match TRBD1. Germline-derived CDR1 and CDR2 are LGHNA and YNFKEQ. Germline trimming cut 2 bases from V and 0 bases from J; bases unmatched to any gene: 3. The CDR3 spans 15 residues. Here the CDR3 reads CASSQLGQNQETQYF. CDR3 nucleotide sequence: TGTGCCAGCAGCCAATTGGGACAGAACCAAGAGACCCAGTACTTC.

This chain connects TRBV2 to TRBJ2-7; TRBD1 might be the D (6 bases). CDR3 length: 15 residues. V was clipped by 1 base and J by 0 bases, with 10 bases between them. Germline V gives CDR1 SNHLY, CDR2 FYNNEI. The CDR3 region has the DNA TGTGCCAGCAGTGAAGGGCAGGGGAGCTCCTACGAGCAGTACTTC. Protein product: CASSEGQGSSYEQYF.

The sample holds one count of this clone. The chain links TRBV7-2 to TRBJ2-7, with 14 bases fitting TRBD2. CDR1 and CDR2 (germline): SGHTA, FQGNSA. V dropped 4 bases and J dropped 8; count of bases not matched to a gene: 13. The CDR3 has 17 residues. The CDR3 DNA sequence: TGTGCCAGCAGCTGGGGAGGCGGGACTAGCGGGAGTAGAAAGCAGTACTTC. This translates into CASSWGGGTSGSRKQYF.

The chain uses TRBV29-1 and TRBJ1-2; a possible D gene is TRBD1 (6 bases). This CDR3 spans 14 amino acids. Trimming took off 0 bases at V and 7 bases at J, with 15 bases between the two ends. Germline V gene lookup returns CDR1 SQVTM and CDR2 ANQGSEA. CDR3 sequence reads: CSVEEGGAGIGYTF. The CDR3 DNA is TGCAGCGTTGAAGAGGGGGGGGCAGGAATTGGCTACACCTTC.